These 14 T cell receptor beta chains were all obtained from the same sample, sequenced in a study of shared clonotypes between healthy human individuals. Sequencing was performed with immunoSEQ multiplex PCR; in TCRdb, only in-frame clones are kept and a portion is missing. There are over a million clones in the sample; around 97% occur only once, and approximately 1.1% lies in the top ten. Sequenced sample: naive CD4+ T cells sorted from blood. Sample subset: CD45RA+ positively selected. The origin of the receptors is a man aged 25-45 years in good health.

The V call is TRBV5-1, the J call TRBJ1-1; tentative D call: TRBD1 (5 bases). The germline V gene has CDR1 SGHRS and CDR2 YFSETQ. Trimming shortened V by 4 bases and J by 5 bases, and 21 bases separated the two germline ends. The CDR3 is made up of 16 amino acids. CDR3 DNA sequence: TGCGCCAGCAGCCTCGCAGTTGCCAGGGCGGGGACTGAAGCTTTCTTT. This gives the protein CASSLAVARAGTEAFF.

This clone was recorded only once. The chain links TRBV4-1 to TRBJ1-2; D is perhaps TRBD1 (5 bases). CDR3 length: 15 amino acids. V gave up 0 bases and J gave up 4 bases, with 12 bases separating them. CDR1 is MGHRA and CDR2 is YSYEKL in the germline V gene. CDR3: CASSQEGRDGYGYTF. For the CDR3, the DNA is TGCGCCAGCAGCCAAGAAGGCAGGGATGGCTATGGCTACACCTTC.

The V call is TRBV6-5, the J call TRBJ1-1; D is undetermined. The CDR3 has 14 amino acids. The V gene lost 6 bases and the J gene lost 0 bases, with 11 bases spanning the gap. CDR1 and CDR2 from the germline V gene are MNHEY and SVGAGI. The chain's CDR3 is CASSRRVLNTEAFF. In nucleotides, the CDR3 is TGTGCCAGCAGCCGGCGGGTCTTGAACACTGAAGCTTTCTTT.

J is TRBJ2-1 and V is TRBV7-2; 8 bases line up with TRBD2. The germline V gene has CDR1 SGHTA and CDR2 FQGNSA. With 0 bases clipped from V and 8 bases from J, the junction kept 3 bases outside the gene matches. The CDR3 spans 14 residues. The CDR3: CASSLARGADEQFF. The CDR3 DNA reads TGTGCCAGCAGCTTAGCGCGGGGGGCGGATGAGCAGTTCTTC.

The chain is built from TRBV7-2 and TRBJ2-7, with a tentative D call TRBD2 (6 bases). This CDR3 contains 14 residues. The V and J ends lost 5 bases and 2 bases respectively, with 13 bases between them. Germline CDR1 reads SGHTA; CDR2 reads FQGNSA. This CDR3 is CASSIGRIPYEQYF. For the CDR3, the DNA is TGTGCCAGCAGCATAGGGAGGATCCCCTACGAGCAGTACTTC.

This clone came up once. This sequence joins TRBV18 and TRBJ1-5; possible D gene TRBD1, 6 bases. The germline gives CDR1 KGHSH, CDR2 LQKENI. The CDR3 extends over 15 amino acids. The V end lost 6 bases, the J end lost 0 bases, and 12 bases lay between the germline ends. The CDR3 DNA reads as TGTGCCAGCTCTCCGGACAGCAATAGCAATCAGCCCCAGCATTTT. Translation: CASSPDSNSNQPQHF.

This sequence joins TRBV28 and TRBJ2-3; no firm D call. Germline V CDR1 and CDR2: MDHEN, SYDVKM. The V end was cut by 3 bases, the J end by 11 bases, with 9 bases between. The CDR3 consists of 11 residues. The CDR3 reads CASSFARWQYF. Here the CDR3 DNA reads TGTGCCAGCAGTTTTGCCCGTTGGCAGTATTTT.

The CDR3 bases are TGTGCCAGCAGCCAGGGGTCGTACGAGCAGTACTTC. As protein: CASSQGSYEQYF. V usage is TRBV5-4 and J usage is TRBJ2-7; tentative D call: TRBD1 (6 bases). Germline V gene data show CDR1 as SGHNT and CDR2 as YYREEE (reference sequence). CDR3 size: 12 residues. V was clipped by 4 bases and J by 4 bases, with 9 bases between them.

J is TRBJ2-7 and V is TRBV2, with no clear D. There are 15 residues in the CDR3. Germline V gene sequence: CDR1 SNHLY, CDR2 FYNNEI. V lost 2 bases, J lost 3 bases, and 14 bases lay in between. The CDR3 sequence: CASSESVSPLYEQYF. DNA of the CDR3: TGTGCCAGCAGTGAATCGGTATCACCACTCTACGAGCAGTACTTC.

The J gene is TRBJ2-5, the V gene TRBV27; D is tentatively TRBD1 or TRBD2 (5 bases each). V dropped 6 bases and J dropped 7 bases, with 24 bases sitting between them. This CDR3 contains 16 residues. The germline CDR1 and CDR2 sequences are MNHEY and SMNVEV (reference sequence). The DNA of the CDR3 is TGTGCCAGCAGCCACCAGGGAAGGGTCTGGGACGGGACCCAGTACTTC. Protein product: CASSHQGRVWDGTQYF.

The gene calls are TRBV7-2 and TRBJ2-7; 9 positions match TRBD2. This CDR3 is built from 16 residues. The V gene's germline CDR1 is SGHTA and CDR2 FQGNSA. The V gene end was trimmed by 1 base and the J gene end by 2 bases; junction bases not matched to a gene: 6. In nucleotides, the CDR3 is TGTGCCAGCAGCTTAGTTGCGGGAGGGAGTACCTACGAGCAGTACTTC. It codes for CASSLVAGGSTYEQYF.

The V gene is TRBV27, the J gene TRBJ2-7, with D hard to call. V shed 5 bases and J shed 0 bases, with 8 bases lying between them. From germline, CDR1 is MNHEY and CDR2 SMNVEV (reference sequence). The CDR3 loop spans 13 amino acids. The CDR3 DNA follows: TGTGCCAGCAGTCCCGTTAGCTCCTACGAGCAGTACTTC. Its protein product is CASSPVSSYEQYF.

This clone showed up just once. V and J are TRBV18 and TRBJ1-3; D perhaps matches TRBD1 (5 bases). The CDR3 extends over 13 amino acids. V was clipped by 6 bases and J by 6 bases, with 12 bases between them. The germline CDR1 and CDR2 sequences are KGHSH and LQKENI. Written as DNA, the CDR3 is TGTGCCAGCTCCCCAGGGAGAGAAAACACCATATATTTT. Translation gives CASSPGRENTIYF.

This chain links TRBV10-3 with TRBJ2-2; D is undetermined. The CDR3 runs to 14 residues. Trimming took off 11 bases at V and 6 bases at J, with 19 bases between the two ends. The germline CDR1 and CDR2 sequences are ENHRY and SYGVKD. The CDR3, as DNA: TGTGCCTCAAGGCCCTTTCCGGAAGCCGGGGAGCTGTTTTTT. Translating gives CASRPFPEAGELFF.